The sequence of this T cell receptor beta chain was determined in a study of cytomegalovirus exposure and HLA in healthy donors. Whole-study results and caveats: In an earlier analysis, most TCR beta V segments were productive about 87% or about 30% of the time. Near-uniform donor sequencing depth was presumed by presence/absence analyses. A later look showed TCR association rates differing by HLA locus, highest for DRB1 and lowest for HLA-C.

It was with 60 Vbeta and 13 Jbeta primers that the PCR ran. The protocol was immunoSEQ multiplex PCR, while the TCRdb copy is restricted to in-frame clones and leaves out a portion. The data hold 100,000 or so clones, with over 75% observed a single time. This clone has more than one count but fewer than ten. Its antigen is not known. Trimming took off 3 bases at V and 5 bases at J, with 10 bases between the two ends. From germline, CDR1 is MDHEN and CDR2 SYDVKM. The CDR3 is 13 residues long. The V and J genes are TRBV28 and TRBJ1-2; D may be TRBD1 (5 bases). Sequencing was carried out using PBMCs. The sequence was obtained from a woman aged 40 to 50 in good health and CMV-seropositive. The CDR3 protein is CASSFGAGYGYTF. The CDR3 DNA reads TGTGCCAGCAGTTTCGGCGCAGGGTATGGCTACACCTTC.